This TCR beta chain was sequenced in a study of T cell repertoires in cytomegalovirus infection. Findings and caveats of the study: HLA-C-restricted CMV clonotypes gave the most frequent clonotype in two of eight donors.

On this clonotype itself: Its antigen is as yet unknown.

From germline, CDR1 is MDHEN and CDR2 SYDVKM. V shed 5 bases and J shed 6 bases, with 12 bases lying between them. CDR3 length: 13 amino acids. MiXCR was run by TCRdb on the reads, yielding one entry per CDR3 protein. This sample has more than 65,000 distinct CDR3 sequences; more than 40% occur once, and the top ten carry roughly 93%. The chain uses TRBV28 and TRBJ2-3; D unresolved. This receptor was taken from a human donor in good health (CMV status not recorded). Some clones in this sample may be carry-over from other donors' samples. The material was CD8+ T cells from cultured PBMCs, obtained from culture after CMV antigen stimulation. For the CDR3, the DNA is TGTGCCAGCAGTACCCACACTTTCGATACGCAGTATTTT. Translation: CASSTHTFDTQYF.